The present TCR beta chain was sequenced within a study of OX40 agonist ivuxolimab in advanced cancers. Across the study: Ivuxolimab is a fully human IgG2 antibody that activates OX40 (CD134). At 65% to 85% male, the cohort had a mean age of approximately 60 years, ranging from about 20 to 79. Antecedent anti-PD-1, anti-PD-L1 or anti-CTLA-4 therapy was permissible, with 35% to 40% having received some.

The table came from immunoSEQ multiplex PCR; TCRdb's copy has only in-frame clones and leaves some out. The table has over 60,000 clones, around 80% seen once; the top ten hold roughly 6.8%. Germline V gene data show CDR1 as SEHNR and CDR2 as FQNEAQ (reference sequence). The CDR3 spans 16 residues. Trimming at V came to 5 bases and at J to 0 bases, leaving 5 bases not matched to a gene. The receptor was isolated from an adult with an advanced solid tumor such as melanoma, head and neck, liver or kidney cancer. The rearrangement joins TRBV7-9 to TRBJ2-2, with 8 bases matching TRBD1. Specimen: CD4+ or CD8+ T cells sorted from blood, collected in a trial of the OX40 agonist ivuxolimab. CDR3 in amino acids: CASSPGQGANTGELFF. The DNA for the CDR3 is TGTGCCAGCAGCCCCGGACAGGGCGCGAACACCGGGGAGCTGTTTTTT.